These 25 T cell receptor beta chains were sequenced from one sample in a study of shared clonotypes between healthy human individuals. Sequencing used immunoSEQ multiplex PCR; TCRdb keeps in-frame clones, though not all of them. The sample carries about 700,000 clones, approximately 79% recorded once. The sequenced sample was memory CD4+ T cells sorted from blood. This sample's subset: CD45RA-negative fraction. The origin of the receptors is a woman aged 25-40 years in good health.

This chain links TRBV15 with TRBJ2-2; either TRBD1 or TRBD2 may fit D (6 bases each). Deletions cut 1 base from V and 1 base from J, with 25 bases between. CDR3 length: 21 amino acids. CDR1 LNHNV and CDR2 YYDKDF come from the germline V gene (reference sequence). As DNA, the CDR3 is TGTGCCACCAGCAGAGGAGTGAGTAGGGGCCTGGCGGGACAGAACACCGGGGAGCTGTTTTTT. Translating it yields CATSRGVSRGLAGQNTGELFF.

The chain carries TRBV2 and TRBJ2-5, with D possibly being TRBD2 (7 bases). V lost 4 bases, J lost 2 bases, and 17 bases lay in between. Germline CDR1 reads SNHLY; CDR2 reads FYNNEI. This CDR3 spans 16 amino acids. For the CDR3, the DNA is TGTGCCAGCAGTGGGGGGGGCGGGACCTTTCAAGAGACCCAGTACTTC. This sequence encodes CASSGGGGTFQETQYF.

V gene TRBV5-1 combines with J gene TRBJ2-1, with 7 bases that match TRBD1. Germline V gives CDR1 SGHRS, CDR2 YFSETQ. The ends lost 5 bases at V and 11 bases at J; junction bases unmatched: 19. The CDR3 runs 16 residues. CDR3 nucleotide sequence: TGCGCCAGCAGTCTCGAAGGGGGCGCTTTTTCGGTCCAGCAGTTCTTC. Translating it yields CASSLEGGAFSVQQFF.

The CDR3 DNA reads TGTGCCAGAAGTGGGCAGTCCACTGAAGCTTTCTTT. This translates into CARSGQSTEAFF. The V call is TRBV5-3, the J call TRBJ1-1; D uncertain. TRBV5-3 carries the ORF label, with uncertain function. The CDR3 runs 12 residues. V lost 5 bases to trimming and J lost 4 bases, with 9 bases between them.

The rearrangement joins TRBV18 to TRBJ2-3; D is unresolved. This CDR3 has 16 residues. Trimming removed 1 base from V and 2 bases from J, with 13 bases in between. Germline CDR1 KGHSH, CDR2 LQKENI. The CDR3 protein is CASSPRVGENTDTQYF. DNA for the CDR3: TGTGCCAGCTCACCACGAGTGGGCGAAAACACAGATACGCAGTATTTT.

As for this clone: In the same sample, other DNA sequences code for this CDR3. The chain carries TRBV11-3 and TRBJ2-1, with D maybe TRBD2 (5 bases). Germline loops: CDR1 SGHNT, CDR2 YENEEA. The V gene lost 1 base and the J gene lost 4 bases, with 8 bases spanning the gap. The CDR3 is 14 residues long. The CDR3 here is CASSLAGGYNEQFF. In DNA, the CDR3 is TGTGCCAGCAGCTTAGCGGGCGGGTACAATGAGCAGTTCTTC.

This clone was observed once. V usage is TRBV7-2 and J usage is TRBJ2-7; 14 nucleotides agree with TRBD2. Germline CDR1 is SGHTA and CDR2 is FQGNSA. J lost 3 bases, V lost 1 base, and 2 bases had no gene match. The CDR3 extends over 16 amino acids. The CDR3 sequence: CASSLEGTSGGYEQYF. The DNA for the CDR3 is TGTGCCAGCAGCTTAGAGGGGACTAGCGGGGGCTACGAGCAGTACTTC.

The rearrangement links TRBV5-6 to TRBJ2-7; D unresolved. From germline, CDR1 is SGHDT and CDR2 YYEEEE. Trimming took 1 base from V and 2 from J, leaving 7 bases between them. The CDR3 is 13 residues long. The CDR3 region has the DNA TGTGCCAGCAGCTTGACAGCTACCTACGAGCAGTACTTC. Translating it yields CASSLTATYEQYF.

This CDR3 is CASAGGSNYGYTF. CDR3 nucleotides: TGTGCCAGCGCCGGGGGGTCTAACTATGGCTACACCTTC. V and J are TRBV6-6 and TRBJ1-2; tentatively, D is TRBD1 (5 bases). The CDR3 is 13 residues long. CDR1 is MNHNY and CDR2 is SVGAGI in the germline V gene (reference sequence). The germline V and J ends were trimmed by 8 bases and 0 bases, with 10 bases remaining between them.

The rearrangement joins TRBV2 to TRBJ2-5; D unresolved. The CDR3 is 12 residues long. CDR1 and CDR2 (germline): SNHLY, FYNNEI. V was clipped by 4 bases and J by 7 bases, with 10 bases between them. The CDR3 sequence is CASSVAVGTQYF. CDR3 DNA sequence: TGTGCCAGCAGTGTTGCCGTAGGGACCCAGTACTTC.

The J gene is TRBJ1-5, the V gene TRBV25-1, with TRBD1 matching over 8 bases. Germline CDR1 reads MGHDK; CDR2 reads SYGVNS. V was clipped by 8 bases and J by 3 bases; unmatched bases: 6. CDR3 length: 14 residues. CDR3 in amino acids: CASAEGQANQPQHF. CDR3 sequence (DNA): TGTGCCAGCGCCGAGGGACAGGCCAATCAGCCCCAGCATTTT.

The chain is built from TRBV5-1 and TRBJ1-2, with D maybe TRBD1 (6 bases). Germline CDR1 SGHRS, CDR2 YFSETQ. Trimming removed 4 bases from V and 3 bases from J, with 16 bases in between. The CDR3 runs to 15 residues. CDR3 sequence reads: CASSRLGGRDYGYTF. CDR3 in DNA: TGCGCCAGCAGCAGGTTGGGGGGCAGGGACTATGGCTACACCTTC.

The rearrangement uses TRBV28 and TRBJ2-7; 7 bases line up with TRBD1. The CDR3 totals 14 residues. The germline gives CDR1 MDHEN, CDR2 SYDVKM. The V segment lost 8 bases and the J segment 3 bases; nucleotides outside the gene matches: 10. The CDR3 DNA reads TGTGCCAGCGGCCGGCCAGGGGGAATCTACGAGCAGTACTTC. Translation gives CASGRPGGIYEQYF. The variable domain in full, with the rest retrieved from reference TRBV28 and TRBJ2-7, is DVKVTQSSRYLVKRTGEKVFLECVQDMDHENMFWYRQDPGLGLRLIYFSYDVKMKEKGDIPEGYSVSREKKERFSLILESASTNQTSMYLCASGRPGGIYEQYFGPGTRLTVT.

The table lists this clone with a few counts. The J gene is TRBJ1-4, the V gene TRBV29-1; the match to TRBD1 covers 9 bases. Germline V gene data show CDR1 as SQVTM and CDR2 as ANQGSEA. Losses at the gene ends were 3 bases for V and 3 bases for J; bases not matched to a gene: 2. CDR3 length: 14 residues. CDR3: CSVDGTGPNEKLFF. The CDR3 coding sequence is TGCAGCGTTGACGGGACAGGGCCTAATGAAAAACTGTTTTTT.

V usage is TRBV5-4 and J usage is TRBJ1-4; 8 positions agree with TRBD1. With V trimmed by 4 bases and J by 2 bases, 16 bases remained unmatched. From germline, CDR1 is SGHNT and CDR2 YYREEE (reference sequence). The CDR3 has 19 amino acids. In DNA, the CDR3 is TGTGCCAGCAGCCAGAATAAAGGGACAGGAGTCGCGACTAATGAAAAACTGTTTTTT. Protein product: CASSQNKGTGVATNEKLFF.

This clone was counted once. The chain has TRBV9 and TRBJ2-3; D is undetermined. Looked up from germline, CDR1 is SGDLS and CDR2 is YYNGEE. The CDR3 runs to 12 residues. Trimming left V 3 bases short and J 3 bases short, with 5 bases between. The CDR3 reads CASSGFTDTQYF. The CDR3 nucleotides read TGTGCCAGCAGCGGGTTTACAGATACGCAGTATTTT.

This clone was counted only a few times. This CDR3 is also generated by other DNA sequences in the sample. The V gene is TRBV11-3, the J gene TRBJ2-1; D remains ambiguous. This CDR3 region has 16 residues. V dropped 1 base and J dropped 0 bases, with 10 bases sitting between them. Germline-derived CDR1 and CDR2 are SGHNT and YENEEA. Here the CDR3 reads CASSLAGPSSYNEQFF. The CDR3 DNA reads TGTGCCAGCAGCTTAGCCGGGCCGAGCTCCTACAATGAGCAGTTCTTC.

The chain couples TRBV27 to TRBJ1-5, with D maybe TRBD1 (5 bases). Trimming removed 8 bases at V and 8 bases at J, with 31 bases between. The V gene's germline CDR1 is MNHEY and CDR2 SMNVEV (reference sequence). The CDR3 spans 18 residues. Here the CDR3 reads CASRHHRSGSLPKEPQHF. Here the CDR3 DNA reads TGTGCCAGCCGACACCACAGGTCAGGAAGCCTCCCAAAGGAGCCCCAGCATTTT.

CDR3 amino acids: CASSVKGTTYNEQFF. The CDR3 coding sequence is TGTGCCAGCAGTGTTAAGGGTACCACTTACAATGAGCAGTTCTTC. This chain uses TRBV6-1 with TRBJ2-1; D ambiguous. Per germline, CDR1 MNHNS and CDR2 SASEGT. This CDR3 spans 15 amino acids. V was trimmed by 4 bases and J by 4 bases, leaving 14 bases between them.

The rearrangement uses TRBV6-5 and TRBJ1-2, with 8 bases aligning to TRBD1. J gave up 3 bases and V 3 bases, and 6 bases lay outside the gene matches. The germline CDR1 and CDR2 sequences are MNHEY and SVGAGI. The CDR3 consists of 15 residues. The CDR3 protein is CASSYDDRGDYGYTF. The DNA of the CDR3 is TGTGCCAGCAGTTATGATGACAGGGGCGACTATGGCTACACCTTC.

This clone was seen just once. The chain uses TRBV30 and TRBJ1-2; D is ambiguous. The V end lost 4 bases, the J end lost 0 bases, and 12 bases lay between the germline ends. The CDR3 covers 14 residues. The germline V gene encodes CDR1 GTSNPN and CDR2 SVGIG (reference sequence). Here the CDR3 reads CAWTIGLPNYGYTF. CDR3 coding DNA: TGTGCCTGGACTATAGGACTTCCTAACTATGGCTACACCTTC.

V usage is TRBV7-9 and J usage is TRBJ2-3, with no clear D. Germline V gives CDR1 SEHNR, CDR2 FQNEAQ (reference sequence). The CDR3 has 14 residues. The V gene lost 2 bases and the J gene lost 5 bases, with 11 bases spanning the gap. CDR3 DNA sequence: TGTGCCAGCAGCTTAAACCCGACGGGAGATACGCAGTATTTT. This codes for CASSLNPTGDTQYF.

The chain is built from TRBV7-2 and TRBJ1-3; D uncertain. In germline, CDR1 is SGHTA, CDR2 FQGNSA. The CDR3 consists of 14 residues. Between the trimmed V and J ends, which lost 5 bases and 4 bases, there was a span of 12 bases. The CDR3 reads CASSASILGNTIYF. Written as DNA, the CDR3 is TGTGCCAGCAGCGCATCTATACTAGGAAACACCATATATTTT.

The chain links TRBV13 to TRBJ2-2; 8 nucleotides align to TRBD2. Per germline, CDR1 PRHDT and CDR2 FYEKMQ (reference sequence). The V gene end was trimmed by 5 bases and the J gene end by 5 bases; junction bases not matched to a gene: 7. The CDR3 is 15 amino acids. This CDR3 is CASSEAGVRTGELFF. DNA for the CDR3: TGTGCCAGCAGCGAAGCGGGAGTACGGACCGGGGAGCTGTTTTTT.

J is TRBJ2-3 and V is TRBV28; no definite D call. V lost 8 bases and J 0 bases, leaving 9 bases between the germline ends. In germline, CDR1 is MDHEN, CDR2 SYDVKM. There are 13 residues in the CDR3. This CDR3 is CASELSSTDTQYF. The CDR3 coding sequence is TGTGCCAGCGAATTGTCTAGCACAGATACGCAGTATTTT.